Shown below are 32 T cell receptor beta chains from a single sample sequenced in a study of radiotherapy plus CTLA-4 blockade in lung cancer. Repertoires were generated with immunoSEQ multiplex PCR, while TCRdb's copy carries only in-frame clones and drops some. The sample lists tens of thousands of clones; under 90% were seen once. The source was peripheral blood, collected from a patient treated with radiotherapy plus ipilimumab. Receptors originate from a human donor with non-small cell lung cancer who had stable disease on radiotherapy plus ipilimumab.

The gene calls are TRBV4-1 and TRBJ1-1, with D possibly matching TRBD1 (5 bases). The CDR3 extends over 16 amino acids. CDR1 is MGHRA, CDR2 YSYEKL, per germline. The V end was cut by 0 bases, the J end by 1 base, with 12 bases between. CDR3 nucleotides: TGCGCCAGCAGCCAAGAGGGCAGGGCGGCGAACACTGAAGCTTTCTTT. Amino acid sequence: CASSQEGRAANTEAFF.

The chain has TRBV19 and TRBJ2-1, with D unclear. The CDR3 totals 12 residues. V was shortened by 2 bases and J by 9 bases, with 8 bases between the two germline ends. CDR1 is LNHDA and CDR2 is SQIVND in the germline V gene (reference sequence). CDR3 residues: CASSIKVAEQFF. Here the CDR3 DNA reads TGTGCCAGTAGTATAAAGGTGGCTGAGCAGTTCTTC.

V and J are TRBV5-1 and TRBJ2-2, with a possible D match to TRBD1 (6 bases). The CDR3 loop spans 13 amino acids. V was shortened by 1 base and J by 8 bases, with 9 bases between the two germline ends. CDR1 is SGHRS, CDR2 YFSETQ, per germline. CDR3 amino acids: CASSLQGLGELFF. DNA of the CDR3: TGCGCCAGCAGCTTGCAGGGGCTAGGGGAGCTGTTTTTT.

The chain is built from TRBV6-1 and TRBJ2-5, with D possibly matching TRBD1 (5 bases). The germline V gene encodes CDR1 MNHNS and CDR2 SASEGT. This CDR3 has 14 residues. Between the trimmed V and J ends, which lost 7 bases and 5 bases, there was a span of 17 bases. Here the CDR3 DNA reads TGTGCCAGCAACTCTGCAGGGTCGACGGAGACCCAGTACTTC. Its protein is CASNSAGSTETQYF.

The V gene is TRBV11-1, the J gene TRBJ1-1; the match to TRBD1 covers 8 bases. The CDR3 consists of 16 residues. Germline CDR1 and CDR2: SGHAT and FQDESV (reference sequence). V lost 4 bases and J lost 3; bases outside the gene matches: 10. CDR3 residues: CASSSPQGARDTEAFF. CDR3 nucleotide sequence: TGTGCCAGCAGCTCGCCTCAGGGGGCTAGGGACACTGAAGCTTTCTTT.

V usage is TRBV28 and J usage is TRBJ2-7; D is unclear. CDR1 is MDHEN, CDR2 SYDVKM, per germline. This CDR3 has 11 residues. Trimming took off 6 bases at V and 2 bases at J, with 5 bases between the two ends. CDR3 amino acids: CASSVTYEQYF. The CDR3 region has the DNA TGTGCCAGCAGCGTTACCTACGAGCAGTACTTC.

CDR3 bases: TGTGCCAGCAGCGTAGTATGGGACAGTGGGGAGCTGTTTTTT. The encoded protein is CASSVVWDSGELFF. The J gene is TRBJ2-2, the V gene TRBV9; the match to TRBD1 covers 7 bases. The CDR3 length is 14 residues. J gave up 8 bases and V 0 bases, and 4 bases lay outside the gene matches. Germline-derived CDR1 and CDR2 are SGDLS and YYNGEE.

This rearrangement joins TRBV5-4 to TRBJ2-7; 11 bases match TRBD2. CDR1 is SGHNT and CDR2 is YYREEE in the germline V gene (reference sequence). The trim removed 4 bases at V and 0 bases at J, leaving 9 bases unmatched. The CDR3 has 17 residues. CDR3 in amino acids: CASSPGTSGVYSYEQYF. In nucleotides, the CDR3 is TGTGCCAGCAGCCCGGGGACTAGCGGAGTTTACTCCTACGAGCAGTACTTC.

This clone was seen a handful of times. This chain joins TRBV19 and TRBJ1-4; D is undetermined. The germline gives CDR1 LNHDA, CDR2 SQIVND (reference sequence). The CDR3 has 10 residues. V was shortened by 8 bases and J by 15 bases, with 13 bases between the two germline ends. The CDR3 region is CASWTQRVFF. In nucleotides, the CDR3 is TGTGCCAGTTGGACCCAGAGGGTGTTTTTT.

V and J are TRBV18 and TRBJ1-2; D is undetermined. V was trimmed by 2 bases and J by 7 bases, leaving 23 bases between them. The CDR3 is 17 residues long. CDR1 is KGHSH and CDR2 is LQKENI in the germline V gene. As DNA, the CDR3 is TGTGCCAGCTCACCAAGTTCAACAGCACTTAGACTCTCTGGCTACACCTTC. Its protein is CASSPSSTALRLSGYTF.

Only a few counts were recorded for this clone. The V and J genes are TRBV7-9 and TRBJ1-1; D might be TRBD1 (6 bases). V gave up 2 bases and J gave up 1 base, with 14 bases separating them. The germline gives CDR1 SEHNR, CDR2 FQNEAQ (reference sequence). The CDR3 has 16 amino acids. CDR3 in amino acids: CASSLSGASSNTEAFF. The DNA of the CDR3 is TGTGCCAGCAGCTTATCGGGGGCCTCTTCGAACACTGAAGCTTTCTTT. Together with reference TRBV7-9 and TRBJ1-1, the CDR3 gives the full variable domain: DTGVSQNPRHKITKRGQNVTFRCDPISEHNRLYWYRQTLGQGPEFLTYFQNEAQLEKSRLLSDRFSAERPKGSFSTLEIQRTEQGDSAMYLCASSLSGASSNTEAFFGQGTRLTVV.

The V call is TRBV4-1, the J call TRBJ1-3; D not certain. Trimming removed 4 bases from V and 3 bases from J, with 13 bases in between. Per the germline V gene, CDR1 is MGHRA and CDR2 is YSYEKL. This CDR3 comprises 15 residues. The CDR3 nucleotides are TGCGCCAGCAGCCTAGCCGGCGAGGGTGGAAACACCATATATTTT. Translation gives CASSLAGEGGNTIYF.

The chain carries TRBV27 and TRBJ2-2; D is perhaps TRBD2 (5 bases). The length of the CDR3 is 14 residues. V gave up 4 bases and J gave up 4 bases, with 10 bases separating them. Looked up from germline, CDR1 is MNHEY and CDR2 is SMNVEV (reference sequence). CDR3 protein: CASSSSSATGELFF. CDR3 coding DNA: TGTGCCAGCAGTTCTAGTAGCGCCACCGGGGAGCTGTTTTTT.

The chain links TRBV6-1 to TRBJ1-2; D might be TRBD1 (5 bases). The CDR3 contains 13 residues. V was clipped by 6 bases and J by 7 bases, with 15 bases between them. Germline V gene data show CDR1 as MNHNS and CDR2 as SASEGT. The CDR3 sequence: CASSLGGNGGYTF. CDR3 nucleotides: TGTGCCAGCAGCCTGGGGGGGAATGGTGGCTACACCTTC.

The chain links TRBV28 to TRBJ1-4; D is possibly TRBD1 (6 bases). V dropped 2 bases and J dropped 14 bases, with 18 bases sitting between them. Germline CDR1 is MDHEN and CDR2 is SYDVKM. The CDR3 is 14 amino acids. The DNA for the CDR3 is TGTGCCAGCAGTTTAAGGGCAGGGTCAACAGGGCTGTTTTTT. Its translation: CASSLRAGSTGLFF.

In DNA form, the CDR3 reads TGTGCCAGCAGCTTGACATTTCCCGGGGAGCTGTTTTTT. It encodes CASSLTFPGELFF. V usage is TRBV7-2 and J usage is TRBJ2-2; no clear D. V lost 3 bases and J lost 6, with 8 bases in between. CDR3 length equals 13 residues. The germline CDR1 and CDR2 sequences are SGHTA and FQGNSA.

V is TRBV7-2 and J is TRBJ1-6; D perhaps matches TRBD1 (5 bases). The CDR3 has 14 amino acids. Germline V gene lookup returns CDR1 SGHTA and CDR2 FQGNSA. The V end lost 5 bases, the J end lost 9 bases, and 14 bases lay between the germline ends. Here the CDR3 reads CASSAQGIRSPLHF. The CDR3 DNA is TGTGCCAGCAGCGCCCAGGGCATACGTTCACCCCTCCACTTT.

This clone was detected only a few times. J is TRBJ1-2 and V is TRBV7-9; the D gene is possibly TRBD1 (6 bases). The germline V gene encodes CDR1 SEHNR and CDR2 FQNEAQ (reference sequence). Trimming took off 5 bases at V and 8 bases at J, with 12 bases between the two ends. The CDR3 covers 12 residues. The CDR3 here is CASSPQGRGYTF. In DNA form, the CDR3 reads TGTGCCAGCAGCCCACAGGGAAGAGGCTACACCTTC.

This clone was seen more than once but under ten times. This sequence joins TRBV29-1 and TRBJ2-3; TRBD2 agrees at 14 bases. This CDR3 is 15 amino acids long. The junction had 2 bases not matched to a gene; V was cut back by 1 base and J by 5 bases. Germline values: CDR1 SQVTM, CDR2 ANQGSEA. In DNA form, the CDR3 reads TGCAGCGTTGAAGGGACTAGCGGGGGGAAAGATACGCAGTATTTT. This translates into CSVEGTSGGKDTQYF.

The rearrangement links TRBV19 to TRBJ2-5; TRBD2 is a possible D gene (5 bases). This CDR3 has 16 amino acids. V lost 6 bases and J 1 base, leaving 18 bases between the germline ends. CDR1 and CDR2 from the germline V gene are LNHDA and SQIVND (reference sequence). CDR3 sequence (DNA): TGTGCCAGTAGGAGCCGGGGAGTCGGGCTCCAAGAGACCCAGTACTTC. Protein sequence: CASRSRGVGLQETQYF. The full variable domain, completed using reference TRBV19 and TRBJ2-5, is DGGITQSPKYLFRKEGQNVTLSCEQNLNHDAMYWYRQDPGQGLRLIYYSQIVNDFQKGDIAEGYSVSREKKESFPLTVTSAQKNPTAFYLCASRSRGVGLQETQYFGPGTRLLVL.

This clone was seen just once. The genes are TRBV5-1 and TRBJ2-6; the D is unclear. Trimming stripped 1 base from V and 3 bases from J, with 11 bases between. Germline assignment: CDR1 SGHRS and CDR2 YFSETQ. This CDR3 spans 16 amino acids. The CDR3 DNA follows: TGCGCCAGCAGCTTGTCTGGCGGCAATGGGGCCAACGTCCTGACTTTC. Protein product: CASSLSGGNGANVLTF.

This clone was found a few times. The CDR3 protein is CASSRDSHSYEQYF. The CDR3 region has the DNA TGTGCCAGCAGCAGGGACAGCCACTCCTACGAGCAGTACTTC. The chain has TRBV7-2 and TRBJ2-7; 7 nucleotides align to TRBD1. Germline trimming cut 5 bases from V and 0 bases from J; bases unmatched to any gene: 4. Per the germline V gene, CDR1 is SGHTA and CDR2 is FQGNSA. This CDR3 has 14 amino acids.

CDR3 amino acids: CASSLSVQGQQPQHF. In DNA form, the CDR3 reads TGTGCCAGCAGTTTAAGCGTTCAGGGACAACAGCCCCAGCATTTT. This chain uses TRBV28 with TRBJ1-5, with D tentatively TRBD1 (6 bases). The CDR3 is 15 residues long. Germline V gives CDR1 MDHEN, CDR2 SYDVKM. With 2 bases removed from V and 7 bases from J, the gap between germline ends came to 15 bases.

DNA of the CDR3: TGTGCCAGCAGCGTAGCTCCCCGGGGAGGGGTAGGTACGCAGTATTTT. Its translation: CASSVAPRGGVGTQYF. This chain uses TRBV9 with TRBJ2-3; TRBD2 aligns across 7 bases. The CDR3 is 16 residues long. Trimming at V came to 0 bases and at J to 8 bases, leaving 12 bases not matched to a gene. Per the germline V gene, CDR1 is SGDLS and CDR2 is YYNGEE.

The CDR3: CASRAPRDHTGELFF. The CDR3 DNA reads TGTGCCAGCAGGGCCCCCCGGGACCACACCGGGGAGCTGTTTTTT. The V and J genes are TRBV11-1 and TRBJ2-2, with D perhaps being TRBD1 or TRBD2 (5 bases each). Germline assignment: CDR1 SGHAT and CDR2 FQDESV (reference sequence). V lost 6 bases and J 3 bases, leaving 14 bases between the germline ends. This CDR3 has 15 residues.

The rearrangement uses TRBV28 and TRBJ1-5; 7 bases agree with TRBD1. V shed 3 bases, J shed 6 bases, and the junction held 2 bases outside the gene matches. CDR3 length: 13 residues. Per germline, CDR1 MDHEN and CDR2 SYDVKM. CDR3 nucleotide sequence: TGTGCCAGCAGTTTGACAGGGCCTCAGCCCCAGCATTTT. This sequence encodes CASSLTGPQPQHF.

J is TRBJ1-1 and V is TRBV30; the D gene is possibly TRBD1 (6 bases). From germline, CDR1 is GTSNPN and CDR2 SVGIG (reference sequence). Trimming cost V 5 bases and J 1 base, with 17 bases left between them. The CDR3 loop spans 15 amino acids. This CDR3 reads CAWAQRGLGNTEAFF. The CDR3 DNA sequence: TGTGCCTGGGCCCAACGGGGGCTCGGGAACACTGAAGCTTTCTTT.

The rearrangement joins TRBV11-3 to TRBJ2-2; a possible D gene is TRBD2 (6 bases). Deletions cut 7 bases from V and 0 bases from J, with 12 bases between. The germline V gene has CDR1 SGHNT and CDR2 YENEEA. This CDR3 comprises 15 residues. In DNA, the CDR3 is TGTGCCAGCAAGTCCGGGGGTGCGAACACCGGGGAGCTGTTTTTT. Translated: CASKSGGANTGELFF.

The CDR3 region is CASSLTGLPNTGELFF. CDR3 nucleotide sequence: TGTGCCAGCAGCTTGACAGGTCTTCCAAACACCGGGGAGCTGTTTTTT. The chain uses TRBV9 and TRBJ2-2; tentatively, D is TRBD1 (6 bases). The germline V gene has CDR1 SGDLS and CDR2 YYNGEE. V lost 4 bases and J lost 2, with 15 bases in between. The CDR3 contains 16 residues.

V and J are TRBV20-1 and TRBJ1-1; no clear D. CDR3 length: 8 amino acids. The germline gives CDR1 DFQATT, CDR2 SNEGSKA (reference sequence). V gave up 7 bases and J gave up 8 bases, with 5 bases separating them. CDR3 sequence: CSVPEAFF. The CDR3 DNA follows: TGCAGTGTTCCGGAAGCTTTCTTT.

J is TRBJ2-7 and V is TRBV7-9; D perhaps matches TRBD2 (6 bases). V lost 8 bases to trimming and J lost 4 bases, with 18 bases between them. The CDR3 is 14 residues long. Germline V gene data show CDR1 as SEHNR and CDR2 as FQNEAQ (reference sequence). The CDR3 DNA is TGTGCCAGCGCGGGGACCATCAAGGGGTACGAGCAGTACTTC. Translated, it gives CASAGTIKGYEQYF.

This chain's CDR3 is CASSSREYRSNSPLHF. CDR3 DNA sequence: TGTGCCAGCAGCTCCAGGGAGTATCGATCTAATTCACCCCTCCACTTT. The chain recombines TRBV9 with TRBJ1-6; D is possibly TRBD1 (5 bases). Germline-derived CDR1 and CDR2 are SGDLS and YYNGEE. CDR3 length: 16 residues. Trimming stripped 4 bases from V and 6 bases from J, with 17 bases between.